The 9 T cell receptor beta chains listed next were all sequenced from one sample in a study of T cells in Graves' hyperthyroidism and ophthalmopathy. RNA transcripts provided the source from which TCR beta CDR3 regions were amplified. First-round RT-PCR targeting the TCR CDR3 was performed with the HTBI primer set. TCRdb independently ran MiXCR on the multiplex PCR reads; one entry per CDR3 protein. The sample consists of hundreds of thousands of distinct CDR3 sequences, 13% to 15% of them appearing once. Sequenced: blood. These receptors were taken from a woman between 18 and 30 years old with Graves' hyperthyroidism.

This clonotype occurred many times. V and J are TRBV20-1 and TRBJ2-4, with D possibly being TRBD2 (7 bases). Trimming removed 6 bases at V and 4 bases at J, with 19 bases between. Germline V gene sequence: CDR1 DFQATT, CDR2 SNEGSKA (reference sequence). CDR3 length: 15 residues. The CDR3 region is CSAVGGGGWKNIQYF. The CDR3 DNA reads TGCAGTGCCGTTGGAGGGGGGGGGTGGAAAAACATTCAGTACTTC.

There are a few counts of this clonotype. The V gene is TRBV20-1, the J gene TRBJ1-1; D is unresolved. CDR1 DFQATT and CDR2 SNEGSKA come from the germline V gene (reference sequence). V gave up 4 bases and J gave up 0 bases, with 12 bases separating them. The CDR3 extends over 14 amino acids. CDR3 in DNA: TGCAGTGCTACTGGTAAACAGATGAACACTGAAGCTTTCTTT. Protein product: CSATGKQMNTEAFF.

The J gene is TRBJ2-7, the V gene TRBV28; perhaps TRBD1 as D (6 bases). The V and J ends lost 6 bases and 2 bases respectively, with 14 bases between them. Germline-derived CDR1 and CDR2 are MDHEN and SYDVKM. This CDR3 spans 14 amino acids. The CDR3 coding sequence is TGTGCCAGCAGCTCGACAGGACCCCCCTACGAGCAGTACTTC. Translation: CASSSTGPPYEQYF. Full variable domain (rest looked up from reference TRBV28 and TRBJ2-7): DVKVTQSSRYLVKRTGEKVFLECVQDMDHENMFWYRQDPGLGLRLIYFSYDVKMKEKGDIPEGYSVSREKKERFSLILESASTNQTSMYLCASSSTGPPYEQYFGPGTRLTVT.

This chain connects TRBV30 to TRBJ2-4, with 7 nucleotides matching TRBD1. There are 16 residues in the CDR3. Losses at the gene ends were 7 bases for V and 0 bases for J; bases not matched to a gene: 12. The germline CDR1 and CDR2 sequences are GTSNPN and SVGIG (reference sequence). The CDR3 DNA reads as TGTGCCTTCTACAGGGGCCGCAGGGTAGCCAAAAACATTCAGTACTTC. Amino acid sequence: CAFYRGRRVAKNIQYF.

This clonotype was counted at least ten times. CDR3 in DNA: TGTGCCAGCAGCTTGGCCTGGCTCTACGAGCAGTACTTC. Translating gives CASSLAWLYEQYF. The chain links TRBV5-5 to TRBJ2-7, with D unresolved. The CDR3 runs to 13 residues. Trimming removed 0 bases from V and 3 bases from J, with 7 bases in between. Germline V CDR1 and CDR2: SGHKS, YYEKEE (reference sequence). Complete variable domain (other parts from reference TRBV5-5 and TRBJ2-7): DAGVTQSPTHLIKTRGQQVTLRCSPISGHKSVSWYQQVLGQGPQFIFQYYEKEERGRGNFPDRFSARQFPNYSSELNVNALLLGDSALYLCASSLAWLYEQYFGPGTRLTVT.

The chain uses TRBV28 and TRBJ1-5, with D hard to call. Trimming removed 4 bases from V and 9 bases from J, with 16 bases in between. Germline V gene sequence: CDR1 MDHEN, CDR2 SYDVKM. This CDR3 is built from 14 residues. The DNA of the CDR3 is TGTGCCAGCAGTTCCCGTGAGGTGGGGAGGCCCCAGCATTTT. It codes for CASSSREVGRPQHF.

This chain uses TRBV20-1 with TRBJ1-5; 12 bases align to TRBD1. Looked up from germline, CDR1 is DFQATT and CDR2 is SNEGSKA (reference sequence). After removal of 0 bases from V and 0 bases from J, the junction contained 3 bases not matched to a gene. The CDR3 loop spans 17 amino acids. The CDR3, as DNA: TGCAGTGCTAGAGACCGGGACAGGGGGCCTAGCAATCAGCCCCAGCATTTT. Translating it yields CSARDRDRGPSNQPQHF.

A few counts support this clonotype. The genes are TRBV4-1 and TRBJ2-1; no clear D gene. The CDR3 loop spans 15 amino acids. Trimming took off 5 bases at V and 0 bases at J, with 11 bases between the two ends. The germline gives CDR1 MGHRA, CDR2 YSYEKL. The CDR3 region has the DNA TGCGCCAGCAGCGAAGTGAGGAGCTCCTACAATGAGCAGTTCTTC. Its protein is CASSEVRSSYNEQFF.

This clonotype was seen at least ten times. The CDR3 DNA follows: TGTGCCAGCAGGTGGACAGGGACAAACGAGCAGTACTTC. Translated: CASRWTGTNEQYF. The chain links TRBV27 to TRBJ2-7, with 8 bases matching TRBD1. Germline V gives CDR1 MNHEY, CDR2 SMNVEV (reference sequence). The junction had 6 bases not matched to a gene; V was cut back by 6 bases and J by 5 bases. The CDR3 spans 13 residues.